This T cell receptor beta chain was identified in a study of blood T cells in healthy people across ages. Points from the study as a whole: One million T cells yielded diversity estimates that were considered underestimates. With unsorted PBMCs, a conclusive comparison of naive versus antigen-experienced cells was not possible. Unknown donor CMV status possibly confounded expanded clonotype changes.

The second PCR ran roughly 6 to 11 cycles with a sample-barcoded 5' primer and J-beta primers. Each cDNA molecule received a tag from a template-switch adaptor that had 12 random nucleotides. TCRdb ran MiXCR on the 5' RACE reads and lists one entry per CDR3 protein. The data hold about 670,000 distinct CDR3 sequences, with more than 45% observed a single time. In its sample, this clonotype was seen a few times. The antigen is not known. The TCR originated in an elderly woman in good health. The sample taken for sequencing was blood.

For the CDR3, the DNA is TGTGCCAGCAGTTTTTGGACTGAAAACACTGAAGCTTTCTTT. It codes for CASSFWTENTEAFF. The chain links TRBV2 to TRBJ1-1; D remains unclear. The V end was cut by 5 bases, the J end by 2 bases, with 12 bases between. CDR1 and CDR2 from the germline V gene are SNHLY and FYNNEI. CDR3 length: 14 residues.